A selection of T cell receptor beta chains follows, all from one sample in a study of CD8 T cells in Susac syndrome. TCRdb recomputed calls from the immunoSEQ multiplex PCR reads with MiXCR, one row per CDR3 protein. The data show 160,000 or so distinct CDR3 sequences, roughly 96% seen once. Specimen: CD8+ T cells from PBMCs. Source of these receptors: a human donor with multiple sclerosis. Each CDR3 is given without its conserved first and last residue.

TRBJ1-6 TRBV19 ATNGPYNSPLH
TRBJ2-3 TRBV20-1 SARDPGLAGFPDTQY
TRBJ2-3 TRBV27 ASSPRPLNGTQY
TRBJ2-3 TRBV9 ASSPSGIAAGGPTDTQY
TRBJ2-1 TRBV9 ASSVVAGGGEQF
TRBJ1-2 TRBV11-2 ASGKNNYGYT
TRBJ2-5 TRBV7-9 ASSSRALRQETQY
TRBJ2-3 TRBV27 ASSLRDPQDTQY
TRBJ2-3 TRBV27 ASSPNSGGSTDTQY
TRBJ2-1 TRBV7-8 ASSSSTSRGDEQF
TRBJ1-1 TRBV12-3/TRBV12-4 ASSPPGGNTEAF
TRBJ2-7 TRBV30 AWRRTRGNEQY
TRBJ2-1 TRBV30 AWTIVGNEQF
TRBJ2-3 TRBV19 ASSNSEGITDTQY
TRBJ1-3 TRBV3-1 ASSRDRVAGNTIY
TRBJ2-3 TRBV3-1 ASSQDHGAGVTDTQY
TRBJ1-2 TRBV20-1 SAAGETWYGYT
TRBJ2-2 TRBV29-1 SVTGTAGELF
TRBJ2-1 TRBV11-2 ASSLNSGTGLYNEQF
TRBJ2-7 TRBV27 ASISGSYEQY
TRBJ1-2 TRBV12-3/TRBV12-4 ASSQGAYGYT
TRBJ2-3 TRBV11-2 ASSYTSGPVDTQY
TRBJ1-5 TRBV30 AWSTVSSNQPQH
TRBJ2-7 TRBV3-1 ASSQGRGYEQY
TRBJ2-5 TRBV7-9 ASSLILRDGETQY
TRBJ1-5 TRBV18 ASSTSSGLSNQPQH
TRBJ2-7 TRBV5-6 ASSGGRTDYEQY
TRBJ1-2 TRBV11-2 ASSSTGGVYGYT
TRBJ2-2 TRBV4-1 ASSQAPPRASNTGELF